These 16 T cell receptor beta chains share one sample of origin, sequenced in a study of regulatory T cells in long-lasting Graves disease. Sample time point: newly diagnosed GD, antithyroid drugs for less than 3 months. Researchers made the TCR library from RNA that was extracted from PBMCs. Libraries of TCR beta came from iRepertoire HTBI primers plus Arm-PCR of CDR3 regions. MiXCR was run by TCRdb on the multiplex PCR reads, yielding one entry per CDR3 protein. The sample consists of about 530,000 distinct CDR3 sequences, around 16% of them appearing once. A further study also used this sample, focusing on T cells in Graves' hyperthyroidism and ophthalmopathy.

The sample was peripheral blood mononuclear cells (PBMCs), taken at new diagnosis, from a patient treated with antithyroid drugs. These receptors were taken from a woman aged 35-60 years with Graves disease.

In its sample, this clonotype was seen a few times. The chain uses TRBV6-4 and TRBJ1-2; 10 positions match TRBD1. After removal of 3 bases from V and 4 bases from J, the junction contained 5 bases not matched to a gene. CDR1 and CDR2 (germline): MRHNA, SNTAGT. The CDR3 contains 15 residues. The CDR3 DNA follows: TGTGCCAGCAGTGATCAGACAGGGGGCGTCTATGGCTACACCTTC. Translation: CASSDQTGGVYGYTF.

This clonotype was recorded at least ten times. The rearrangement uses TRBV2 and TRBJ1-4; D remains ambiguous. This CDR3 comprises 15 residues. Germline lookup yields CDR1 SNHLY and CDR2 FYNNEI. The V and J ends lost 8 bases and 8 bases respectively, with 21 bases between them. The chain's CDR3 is CASSFVGISGEKLFF. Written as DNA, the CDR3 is TGTGCCAGCTCGTTTGTTGGCATTTCGGGCGAAAAACTGTTTTTT.

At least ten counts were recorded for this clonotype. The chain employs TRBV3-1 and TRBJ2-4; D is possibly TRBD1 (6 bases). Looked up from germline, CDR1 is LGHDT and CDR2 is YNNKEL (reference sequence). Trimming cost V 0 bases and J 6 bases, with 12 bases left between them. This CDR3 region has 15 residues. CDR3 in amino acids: CASSQEVGGTNIQYF. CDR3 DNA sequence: TGTGCCAGCAGCCAAGAAGTAGGGGGAACAAACATTCAGTACTTC.

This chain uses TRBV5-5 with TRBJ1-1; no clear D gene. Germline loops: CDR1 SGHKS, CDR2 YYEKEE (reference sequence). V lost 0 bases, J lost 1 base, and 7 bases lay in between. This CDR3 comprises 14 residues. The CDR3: CASSLEGENTEAFF. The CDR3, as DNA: TGTGCCAGCAGCTTGGAGGGCGAGAACACTGAAGCTTTCTTT.

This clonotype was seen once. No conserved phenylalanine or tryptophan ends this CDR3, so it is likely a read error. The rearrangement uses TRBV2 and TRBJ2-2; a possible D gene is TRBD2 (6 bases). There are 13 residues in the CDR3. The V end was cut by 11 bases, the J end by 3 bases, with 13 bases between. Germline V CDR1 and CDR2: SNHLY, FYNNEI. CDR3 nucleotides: TGTGCCTCATCGGAGGGTCACACCGGGGAGCTGTTTCTT. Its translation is CASSEGHTGELFL.

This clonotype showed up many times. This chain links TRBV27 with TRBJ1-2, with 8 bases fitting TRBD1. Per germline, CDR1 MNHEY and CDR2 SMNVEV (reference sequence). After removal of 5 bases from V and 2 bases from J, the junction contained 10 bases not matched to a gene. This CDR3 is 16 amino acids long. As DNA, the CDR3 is TGTGCCAGCAGTAGGTCCGCAGGGGGCTTAAACTATGGCTACACCTTC. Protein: CASSRSAGGLNYGYTF.

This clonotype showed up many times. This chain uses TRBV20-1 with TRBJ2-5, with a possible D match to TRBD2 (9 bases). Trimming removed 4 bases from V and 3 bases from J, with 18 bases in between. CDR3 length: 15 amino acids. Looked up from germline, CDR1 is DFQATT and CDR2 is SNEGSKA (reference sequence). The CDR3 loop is CSANRGGLAKETQYF. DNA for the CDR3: TGCAGTGCTAACAGGGGGGGACTAGCTAAAGAGACCCAGTACTTC.

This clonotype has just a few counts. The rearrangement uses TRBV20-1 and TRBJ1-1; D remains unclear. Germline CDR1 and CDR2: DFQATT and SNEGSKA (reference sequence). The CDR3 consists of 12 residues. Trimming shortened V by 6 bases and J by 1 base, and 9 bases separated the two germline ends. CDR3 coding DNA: TGCAGTGCCAGTGACCCGAACACTGAAGCTTTCTTT. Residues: CSASDPNTEAFF.

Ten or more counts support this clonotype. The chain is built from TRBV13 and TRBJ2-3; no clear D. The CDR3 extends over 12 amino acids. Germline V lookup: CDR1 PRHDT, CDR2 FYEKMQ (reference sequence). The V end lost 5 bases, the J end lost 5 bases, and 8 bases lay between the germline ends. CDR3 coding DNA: TGTGCCAGCAGCCGACTTGGAGATACGCAGTATTTT. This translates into CASSRLGDTQYF.

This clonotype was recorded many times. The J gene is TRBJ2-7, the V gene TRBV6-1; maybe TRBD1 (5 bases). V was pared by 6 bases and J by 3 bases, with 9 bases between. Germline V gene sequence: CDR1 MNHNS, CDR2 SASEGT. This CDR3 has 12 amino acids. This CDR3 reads CASSETVYEQYF. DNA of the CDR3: TGTGCCAGCAGCGAGACAGTCTACGAGCAGTACTTC.

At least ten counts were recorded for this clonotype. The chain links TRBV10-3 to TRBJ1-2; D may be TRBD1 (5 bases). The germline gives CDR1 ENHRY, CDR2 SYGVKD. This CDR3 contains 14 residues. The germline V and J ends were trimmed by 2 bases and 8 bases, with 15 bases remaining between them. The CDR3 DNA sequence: TGTGCCATCAGTGAGGGGGGGGTGCCGGCCGGCTACACCTTC. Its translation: CAISEGGVPAGYTF.

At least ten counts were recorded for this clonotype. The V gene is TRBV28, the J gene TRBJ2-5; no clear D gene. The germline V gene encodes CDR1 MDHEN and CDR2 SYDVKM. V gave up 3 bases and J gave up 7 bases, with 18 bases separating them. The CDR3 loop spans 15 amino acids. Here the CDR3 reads CASSLRLFGMGTQYF. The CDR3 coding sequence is TGTGCCAGCAGTTTGAGGCTATTTGGGATGGGGACCCAGTACTTC.

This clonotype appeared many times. CDR3 loop: CASIPDRAYEQYF. CDR3 coding DNA: TGTGCCAGCATACCGGACAGGGCCTACGAGCAGTACTTC. This chain links TRBV2 with TRBJ2-7, with TRBD1 identical over 8 bases. The junction had 4 bases not matched to a gene; V was cut back by 7 bases and J by 2 bases. Germline loops: CDR1 SNHLY, CDR2 FYNNEI. The CDR3 runs to 13 residues.

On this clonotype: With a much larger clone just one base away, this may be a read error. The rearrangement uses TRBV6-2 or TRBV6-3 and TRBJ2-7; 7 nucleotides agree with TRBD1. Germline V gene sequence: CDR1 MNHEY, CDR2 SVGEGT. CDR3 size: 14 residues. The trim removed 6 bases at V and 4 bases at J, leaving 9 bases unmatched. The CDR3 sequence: CASRIRQGAYEQYF. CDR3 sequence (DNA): TGTGCCAGCAGGATTAGACAGGGAGCGTACGAGCAGTACTTC.

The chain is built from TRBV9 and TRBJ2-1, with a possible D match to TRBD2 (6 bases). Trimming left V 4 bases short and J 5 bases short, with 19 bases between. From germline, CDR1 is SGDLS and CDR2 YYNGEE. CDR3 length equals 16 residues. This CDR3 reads CASSHTGPIADNEQFF. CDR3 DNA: TGTGCCAGCAGCCATACCGGGCCGATAGCGGACAATGAGCAGTTCTTC.

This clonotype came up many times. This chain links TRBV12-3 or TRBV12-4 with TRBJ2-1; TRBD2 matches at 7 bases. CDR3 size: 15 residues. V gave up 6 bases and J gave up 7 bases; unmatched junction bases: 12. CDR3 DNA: TGTGCCAGCAGGCGAAGCCTGGGACTACCGAATGAGCAGTTCTTC. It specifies CASRRSLGLPNEQFF.